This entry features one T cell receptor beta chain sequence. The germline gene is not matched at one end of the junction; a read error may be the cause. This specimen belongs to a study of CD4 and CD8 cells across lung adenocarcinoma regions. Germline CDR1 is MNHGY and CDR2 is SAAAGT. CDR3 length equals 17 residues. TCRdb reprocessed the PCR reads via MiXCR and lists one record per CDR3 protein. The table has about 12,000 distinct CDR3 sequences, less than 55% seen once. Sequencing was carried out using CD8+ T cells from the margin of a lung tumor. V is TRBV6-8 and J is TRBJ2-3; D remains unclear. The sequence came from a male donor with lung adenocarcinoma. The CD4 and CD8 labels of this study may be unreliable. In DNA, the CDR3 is TGTGCCAGCAGTTACGCGCTCGCGGAACGTGACCAAGAGACCCAGTATTTC. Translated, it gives CASSYALAERDQETQYF.